This T cell receptor beta chain comes out of a study of neoadjuvant anti-PD-1 for oral cavity cancer. Study details: Patients without progression got a fourth dose around day 43. Regarding the study as a whole: Treg/Th17 ratio rose with pretreatment blood and fell with post-treatment tumor TCRbeta clonality.

J lost 7 bases, V lost 1 base, and 5 bases had no gene match. Germline CDR1 SGHAT, CDR2 FQDESV (reference sequence). The CDR3 has 15 amino acids. TCRdb's table, derived via immunoSEQ multiplex PCR, lists solely in-frame clones and lacks some. The profile shows tens of thousands of clones, around 83% of them singletons. Patients had HPV-negative, locally advanced oral cavity squamous cell carcinoma. Turning to this clone: Its antigen is not identified.

This sequence joins TRBV11-1 and TRBJ2-1; TRBD2 aligns across 9 bases. The material was PBMCs, obtained before nivolumab (anti-PD-1) treatment. This receptor was obtained from a person aged 40 to 85 with oral cavity squamous cell carcinoma. The CDR3 loop is CASSLEALAGNEQFF. The CDR3 DNA reads as TGTGCCAGCAGCTTAGAGGCCCTAGCGGGGAATGAGCAGTTCTTC.